These 14 T cell receptor beta chains were sequenced from one sample in a study of T cell responses to AZD1222 COVID-19 vaccine. Data came from immunoSEQ multiplex PCR; TCRdb stores just in-frame clones and leaves some out. Here the sample spans approximately 130,000 clones, roughly 91% being singletons. Material: peripheral blood, obtained on day 0 of AZD1222 vaccination. These TCRs come from an adult in good health.

The chain joins TRBV27 to TRBJ2-1; D possibly corresponds to TRBD2 (6 bases). V was trimmed by 5 bases and J by 0 bases, leaving 14 bases between them. The CDR3 runs to 16 residues. The germline V gene encodes CDR1 MNHEY and CDR2 SMNVEV (reference sequence). CDR3 in amino acids: CASSLDYLGSYNEQFF. Written as DNA, the CDR3 is TGTGCCAGCAGTCTGGACTACCTTGGCTCCTACAATGAGCAGTTCTTC.

This clone was seen only once. V and J are TRBV27 and TRBJ1-6; no firm D call. From germline, CDR1 is MNHEY and CDR2 SMNVEV (reference sequence). There are 12 residues in the CDR3. Trimming left V 5 bases short and J 7 bases short, with 6 bases between. CDR3 protein: CASSPPNSPLHF. The CDR3 nucleotides are TGTGCCAGCAGTCCGCCCAATTCACCCCTCCACTTT.

The DNA for the CDR3 is TGTGCCAGCAGCTTAGACCCTTCGTCGGGAGAGCTGTTTTTT. Protein: CASSLDPSSGELFF. The gene calls are TRBV7-3 and TRBJ2-2; maybe TRBD2 (5 bases). Germline lookup yields CDR1 SGHTA and CDR2 FQGTGA. The CDR3 totals 14 residues. V lost 2 bases to trimming and J lost 11 bases, with 15 bases between them.

The rearrangement joins TRBV6-2 or TRBV6-3 to TRBJ2-6; unclear D gene. The length of the CDR3 is 13 residues. Germline CDR1 MNHEY, CDR2 SVGEGT. Trimming took off 6 bases at V and 1 base at J, with 4 bases between the two ends. The CDR3 bases are TGTGCCAGCAGCTATTCTGGGGCCAACGTCCTGACTTTC. Residues: CASSYSGANVLTF.

This clone was counted a single time. CDR3 sequence reads: CSAGGGWGQGSGANVLTF. In nucleotides, the CDR3 is TGCAGTGCTGGTGGAGGATGGGGACAGGGCTCTGGGGCCAACGTCCTGACTTTC. V gene TRBV20-1 combines with J gene TRBJ2-6; 9 nucleotides line up with TRBD1. Germline V gene sequence: CDR1 DFQATT, CDR2 SNEGSKA (reference sequence). The V gene end was trimmed by 5 bases and the J gene end by 0 bases; junction bases not matched to a gene: 11. The CDR3 is made up of 18 amino acids.

V and J are TRBV19 and TRBJ2-4; 10 bases map to TRBD2. Germline CDR1 reads LNHDA; CDR2 reads SQIVND (reference sequence). Germline trimming cut 3 bases from V and 3 bases from J; bases unmatched to any gene: 11. This CDR3 region has 18 residues. DNA of the CDR3: TGTGCCAGTAGTATGACTAGCGGGTGGGCCGGAAGCAAAAACATTCAGTACTTC. It codes for CASSMTSGWAGSKNIQYF.

This chain joins TRBV5-1 and TRBJ2-7; D remains unclear. CDR3 length: 12 amino acids. Trimming stripped 2 bases from V and 5 bases from J, with 8 bases between. From germline, CDR1 is SGHRS and CDR2 YFSETQ. The CDR3 nucleotides are TGCGCCAGCAGCTTAATCACCAACGAGCAGTACTTC. Its translation: CASSLITNEQYF.

This rearrangement joins TRBV4-3 to TRBJ2-2, with TRBD1 identical over 8 bases. V trimming: 1 base; J trimming: 5 bases; junction bases outside the gene matches: 9. The CDR3 has 17 residues. Germline V gene data show CDR1 as LGHNA and CDR2 as YSLEER. The CDR3 spells CASSQGETGVGTGELFF. The DNA for the CDR3 is TGCGCCAGCAGCCAAGGGGAGACAGGGGTGGGGACCGGGGAGCTGTTTTTT.

V is TRBV25-1 and J is TRBJ2-5; a possible D gene is TRBD1 (5 bases). The V end was cut by 3 bases, the J end by 1 base, with 15 bases between. The CDR3 consists of 16 residues. Germline V gene sequence: CDR1 MGHDK, CDR2 SYGVNS. The CDR3 nucleotides read TGTGCCAGCAGTGAGGAAGGGAAAGGGGCCCAAGAGACCCAGTACTTC. Translation: CASSEEGKGAQETQYF. Full variable domain (missing parts from reference TRBV25-1 and TRBJ2-5): EADIYQTPRYLVIGTGKKITLECSQTMGHDKMYWYQQDPGMELHLIHYSYGVNSTEKGDLSSESTVSRIRTEHFPLTLESARPSHTSQYLCASSEEGKGAQETQYFGPGTRLLVL.

The CDR3 sequence is CASNTRVESTEAFF. Written as DNA, the CDR3 is TGTGCCAGCAATACGAGGGTAGAGAGCACTGAAGCTTTCTTT. The chain couples TRBV7-9 to TRBJ1-1; D is unresolved. This CDR3 contains 14 residues. V was cut by 7 bases and J by 4 bases, with 16 bases left in between. Germline loops: CDR1 SEHNR, CDR2 FQNEAQ (reference sequence).

A remark on this clone: Other DNA sequences of this sample code for an identical CDR3. CDR3 in DNA: TGCAGCGTTGGTCGAGATAGCAATCAGCCCCAGCATTTT. Translation gives CSVGRDSNQPQHF. The rearrangement links TRBV29-1 to TRBJ1-5; D gene unclear. This CDR3 has 13 amino acids. CDR1 and CDR2 from the germline V gene are SQVTM and ANQGSEA. V dropped 4 bases and J dropped 0 bases, with 7 bases sitting between them.

This rearrangement joins TRBV9 to TRBJ2-2; D ambiguous. The CDR3 is 15 residues long. Germline assignment: CDR1 SGDLS and CDR2 YYNGEE. The V gene lost 2 bases and the J gene lost 4 bases, with 12 bases spanning the gap. The CDR3 bases are TGTGCCAGCAGCGTTGGCGCGACCCCCACCGGGGAGCTGTTTTTT. This encodes CASSVGATPTGELFF.

The gene calls are TRBV27 and TRBJ2-7, with D perhaps matching TRBD1 or TRBD2 (5 bases each). The length of the CDR3 is 14 residues. Looked up from germline, CDR1 is MNHEY and CDR2 is SMNVEV (reference sequence). The V end lost 4 bases, the J end lost 2 bases, and 12 bases lay between the germline ends. The CDR3 here is CASSSSGTPYEQYF. CDR3 DNA: TGTGCCAGCAGTTCTAGTGGGACCCCCTACGAGCAGTACTTC.

V gene TRBV5-1 combines with J gene TRBJ2-7; D possibly corresponds to TRBD1 (6 bases). The CDR3 totals 16 residues. Between the trimmed V and J ends, which lost 2 bases and 3 bases, there was a span of 18 bases. CDR1 is SGHRS, CDR2 YFSETQ, per germline. The CDR3 protein is CASSFTPTGTDYEQYF. In DNA form, the CDR3 reads TGCGCCAGCAGCTTTACACCAACAGGGACGGACTACGAGCAGTACTTC.